The source of this T cell receptor (beta chain) is a study of regulatory T cells in long-lasting Graves disease. General study findings and limits: Persistent disease was characterized by preferential usage of TRBV28, TRBJ1-2 and TRBJ2-5. Accuracy may have suffered from the small sample size.

Building the TCR beta libraries relied on iRepertoire HTBI primers, and CDR3 regions underwent Arm-PCR. From the multiplex PCR reads, TCRdb called clonotypes with MiXCR, one entry per CDR3 protein. The sample shows about 240,000 distinct CDR3 sequences, roughly 21% of them seen only once. This clonotype appeared once. Its antigen is still unknown. A much larger clone lies one base from this, so it may be a read error. From germline, CDR1 is SEHNR and CDR2 FQNEAQ (reference sequence). The length of the CDR3 is 14 residues. Time point: newly diagnosed GD, antithyroid drugs for less than 3 months. PBMC-extracted RNA yielded the TCR library. Investigators report Graves' disease was diagnosed under American Thyroid Association guidelines. The patients were enrolled through endocrinology in Xi'an, China.

This clonotype was sampled from a female donor with Graves disease. Here the sequenced sample was peripheral blood mononuclear cells (PBMCs), taken at new diagnosis, from a patient treated with antithyroid drugs. V usage is TRBV7-9 and J usage is TRBJ2-1; TRBD1 or TRBD2 may be the D gene (5 bases each). The CDR3 sequence: CTSSLGPTRDEQFF. The CDR3 DNA sequence: TGTACCAGCAGCTTGGGACCCACGAGGGATGAGCAGTTCTTC.